Listed below are T cell receptor beta chains from one sample, sequenced in a study of blood T cell repertoires in COVID-19. Using immunoSEQ multiplex PCR, the repertoire was profiled, and TCRdb retains in-frame clones only, with some absent. The sample consists of more than 250,000 clones, 70% to 90% of them appearing once. Sample: peripheral blood. The source of these receptors is a man aged 18 to 35 with active or convalescent COVID-19. Each CDR3 is given with its conserved first and last residue. A D gene is named only where the DNA matches it firmly. Rows may omit the clone size; those that give it use once, few, many or a size class.

d_gene	abundance	v_gene	j_gene	CDR3nt	CDR3aa
-	-	TRBV27	TRBJ1-1	TGTGCCAGCAGTTTCACGGGGGCTGAAGCTTTCTTT	CASSFTGAEAFF
-	-	TRBV24-1	TRBJ2-5	TGTGCCACCAGTGAAAACGGGATTAAAGAGACCCAGTACTTC	CATSENGIKETQYF
-	-	TRBV28	TRBJ1-2	TGTGCCAGCAGTTTACAAGACAGCAGGGGACGCTACACCTTC	CASSLQDSRGRYTF
-	-	TRBV6-1	TRBJ1-2	TGTGCCAGCAGTGAAGCACAGCTCTATGGCTACACCTTC	CASSEAQLYGYTF
TRBD2	-	TRBV4-2	TRBJ2-5	TGTGCCAGCAGCCAAGGGGCTAGCGGCGGGTACCAAGAGACCCAGTACTTC	CASSQGASGGYQETQYF
-	-	TRBV30	TRBJ2-1	TGTGCCTGGAGCTTGGGGCTCCCCGGTCTCAATGAGCAGTTCTTC	CAWSLGLPGLNEQFF
TRBD1	once	TRBV7-2	TRBJ1-6	TGTGCCAGCAGCTTCTCAGGGCCGGGACAGGGAGTTTCACCCCTCCACTTT	CASSFSGPGQGVSPLHF
TRBD1	-	TRBV5-1	TRBJ2-5	TGCGCCAGCAGCCAAGGTTTCAGGGGGTCCCAAGAGACCCAGTACTTC	CASSQGFRGSQETQYF
-	few	TRBV23-1	TRBJ2-1	TGCGCCAGCATTCAAATATCCAGCTCCTACAATGAGCAGTTCTTC	CASIQISSSYNEQFF
-	-	TRBV7-9	TRBJ2-7	TGTGCCAGCAGCCCGTCCCACTTCGGGGAGGAGCAGTACTTC	CASSPSHFGEEQYF
TRBD2	-	TRBV24-1	TRBJ2-3	TGTGCCACCAGTGATAGGGGGACTAGCGGGAGACCCCCAGATACGCAGTATTTT	CATSDRGTSGRPPDTQYF
-	once	TRBV2	TRBJ2-7	TGTGCCAGCAATGCGGCCCGGATATACGAGCAGTACTTC	CASNAARIYEQYF
TRBD1	-	TRBV7-2	TRBJ2-1	TGTGCCAGCAGCTCAGGGGCAGGGGGATTGGGTGAGCAGTTCTTC	CASSSGAGGLGEQFF
-	-	TRBV18	TRBJ2-7	TGTGCCAGCTCACCATTAGACAGTGTCTACGAGCAGTACTTC	CASSPLDSVYEQYF
-	-	TRBV6-6	TRBJ1-1	TGTGCCAGCAGTCATCAGGGTACTGAAGCTTTCTTT	CASSHQGTEAFF
-	-	TRBV28	TRBJ1-4	TGTGCCAGCAGTACTGACAGTGATGAAAAACTGTTTTTT	CASSTDSDEKLFF
TRBD1	-	TRBV6-6	TRBJ2-5	TGTGCCAGCAGCTCAGGACAGGCGAAGGGGGAGACCCAGTACTTC	CASSSGQAKGETQYF
-	few	TRBV11-3	TRBJ2-2	TGTGCCAGCAGACCTCCTAGAACCGGGGAGCTGTTTTTT	CASRPPRTGELFF
-	-	TRBV27	TRBJ2-3	TGTGCCAGCAGCCAAGGGCGGGGATTAGATTGGGGTCAGACAGATACGCAGTATTTT	CASSQGRGLDWGQTDTQYF
-	-	TRBV27	TRBJ2-7	TGTGCCAGCAGTTTGATCCCAGGGCCCGAGCAGTACTTC	CASSLIPGPEQYF
-	-	TRBV6-5	TRBJ2-7	TGTGCCAGCAGTTACAATAAGGACAGTTACGAGCAGTACTTC	CASSYNKDSYEQYF
-	-	TRBV11-2	TRBJ2-1	TGTGCCAGCAGCTTAACCAGCGGACGTGGGGTTTACAATGAGCAGTTCTTC	CASSLTSGRGVYNEQFF
-	-	TRBV30	TRBJ2-7	TGTGCCTGGAGTGGTGACGGACGACAGCCCTCCTACGAGCAGTACTTC	CAWSGDGRQPSYEQYF
-	-	TRBV7-2	TRBJ2-1	TGTGCCAGCAGCTTATCGTCCTCCTACAATGAGCAGTTCTTC	CASSLSSSYNEQFF
TRBD1	-	TRBV5-5	TRBJ1-5	TGTGCCAGCAGCTCCCGGGGGACAGGGGATCGGCAGCCCCAGCATTTT	CASSSRGTGDRQPQHF
-	-	TRBV27	TRBJ2-5	TGTGCCAGCGCGGTGGAGCGCAACCAAGAGACCCAGTACTTC	CASAVERNQETQYF
TRBD1	few	TRBV27	TRBJ2-5	TGTGCCAGCAGTTTGGGGACAGCAAAAGAGACCCAGTACTTC	CASSLGTAKETQYF
-	-	TRBV28	TRBJ2-1	TGTGCCAGCGTAAGCGGTAGCTCCTACAATGAGCAGTTCTTC	CASVSGSSYNEQFF
TRBD1	-	TRBV29-1	TRBJ1-1	TGCAGCGTCAGGACAGGGTGGAACACTGAAGCTTTCTTT	CSVRTGWNTEAFF
-	-	TRBV3-1/TRBV3-2	TRBJ1-4	TGTGCCAGCGAGGGACAACAGGAAAAACTGTTTTTT	CASEGQQEKLFF
-	once	TRBV5-1	TRBJ2-7	TGCGCCAGCAGCTTGGGTGTCCGAGCCTACGAGCAGTACTTC	CASSLGVRAYEQYF
-	-	TRBV3-1/TRBV3-2	TRBJ2-5	TGTGCCAGCAGCCAAGATTGGACTGAGGGGACCCAGTACTTC	CASSQDWTEGTQYF
-	-	TRBV28	TRBJ1-4	TGTGCCAGCTGTTCCAGTACCGCCGGGGGAACTAATGAAAAACTGTTTTTT	CASCSSTAGGTNEKLFF
-	-	TRBV28	TRBJ1-5	TGTGCCAGCAGTTTATGGAGGGCGGGCAATCAGCCCCAGCATTTT	CASSLWRAGNQPQHF
TRBD1	-	TRBV2	TRBJ1-4	TGTGCCAGCACCGGACAGGGAGGGACTAATGAAAAACTGTTTTTT	CASTGQGGTNEKLFF
-	-	TRBV5-1	TRBJ2-7	TGCGCCAGCAGCGTCAGGACACCTTTCTACGAGCAGTACTTC	CASSVRTPFYEQYF
TRBD2	-	TRBV11-2	TRBJ2-2	TGTGCCAGCGGTTTTCCAATCGGGGGGGCGGGCACCGGGGAGCTGTTTTTT	CASGFPIGGAGTGELFF
TRBD2	-	TRBV7-6	TRBJ2-1	TGTGCCAGCAGCTTAGGGGCCAGCGGGGTATACAATGAGCAGTTCTTC	CASSLGASGVYNEQFF
-	once	TRBV28	TRBJ2-2	TGTGCCAGCAGTTCCCAGACCGGGGAGCTGTTTTTT	CASSSQTGELFF
TRBD1	-	TRBV7-9	TRBJ2-6	TGTGCCAGCAGGTACAGGGGCACGGGGGCCAACGTCCTGACTTTC	CASRYRGTGANVLTF
TRBD2	-	TRBV5-1	TRBJ2-7	TGCGCCAGCAGTCAAGCGGGGTCGCGTTACGAGCAGTACTTC	CASSQAGSRYEQYF
-	-	TRBV27	TRBJ2-7	TGTGCCAGCAGGGTCGGAGGAGGCGAGCAGTACTTC	CASRVGGGEQYF
-	-	TRBV7-2	TRBJ2-5	TGTGCCAGCAGCGACCCAACGACACTTCAAGAGACCCAGTACTTC	CASSDPTTLQETQYF
-	-	TRBV29-1	TRBJ2-2	TGCAGCATCCTCAGGTTCCCCGGGGAGCTGTTTTTT	CSILRFPGELFF
TRBD2	-	TRBV6-2/TRBV6-3	TRBJ2-1	TGTGCCAGCAGTTACGATAATCTTGGTAGCGGGATCTACAATGAGCAGTTCTTC	CASSYDNLGSGIYNEQFF